The 17 T cell receptor beta chains below all came from one sample that was sequenced in a study of T cell responses to AZD1222 COVID-19 vaccine. Profiled with immunoSEQ multiplex PCR; TCRdb holds only in-frame clones, not every one. The table shows roughly 81,000 clones, with approximately 89% occurring only once. This specimen was peripheral blood, taken on day 0 of AZD1222 vaccination. The receptors come from an adult in good health.

The CDR3 sequence is CASSPDRGPGQETQYF. DNA for the CDR3: TGTGCCAGCAGTCCGGACAGGGGTCCAGGCCAAGAGACCCAGTACTTC. The chain couples TRBV27 to TRBJ2-5, with TRBD1 identical over 9 bases. The length of the CDR3 is 16 residues. Trimming took 5 bases from V and 1 from J; bases not matched to a gene: 8. The germline CDR1 and CDR2 sequences are MNHEY and SMNVEV (reference sequence).

This clone occurred a few times. The V call is TRBV2, the J call TRBJ2-7; 9 nucleotides align to TRBD2. The CDR3 loop spans 16 amino acids. Germline CDR1 reads SNHLY; CDR2 reads FYNNEI. The trim removed 7 bases at V and 2 bases at J, leaving 12 bases unmatched. The CDR3 loop reads CASTFYSGSKAYEQYF. CDR3 DNA sequence: TGTGCCAGCACGTTTTATAGCGGGAGCAAGGCCTACGAGCAGTACTTC.

The chain links TRBV27 to TRBJ2-1; tentative D call: TRBD1 (5 bases). From germline, CDR1 is MNHEY and CDR2 SMNVEV (reference sequence). The CDR3 covers 11 residues. V was clipped by 2 bases and J by 13 bases, with 9 bases between them. The CDR3 nucleotides read TGTGCCAGCAGTTTAGGGGCGCTACAGTTCTTC. Protein: CASSLGALQFF.

This sequence joins TRBV12-5 and TRBJ2-2; TRBD2 agrees at 8 bases. The CDR3 totals 16 residues. Germline V lookup: CDR1 LGHNT, CDR2 FRNRAP. V shed 2 bases and J 7 bases; nucleotides not matched to a gene: 9. This chain's CDR3 is CASGLRAGVGLGELFF. CDR3 coding DNA: TGTGCTAGTGGTTTGAGAGCGGGAGTGGGGCTCGGGGAGCTGTTTTTT. Drawing the rest from reference TRBV12-5 and TRBJ2-2, the complete variable domain is DARVTQTPRHKVTEMGQEVTMRCQPILGHNTVFWYRQTMMQGLELLAYFRNRAPLDDSGMPKDRFSAEMPDATLATLKIQPSEPRDSAVYFCASGLRAGVGLGELFFGEGSRLTVL.

The chain carries TRBV7-6 and TRBJ2-7, with D perhaps TRBD1 (5 bases). The CDR3 has 16 amino acids. Germline loops: CDR1 SGHVS, CDR2 FNYEAQ. Trimming took off 3 bases at V and 2 bases at J, with 17 bases between the two ends. In DNA form, the CDR3 reads TGTGCCAGCAGCTTGGGCCAGGGTCTTCGCCCCTACGAGCAGTACTTC. Residues: CASSLGQGLRPYEQYF. Based on the CDR3 plus reference TRBV7-6 and TRBJ2-7, the full variable domain is GAGVSQSPRYKVTKRGQDVALRCDPISGHVSLYWYRQALGQGPEFLTYFNYEAQQDKSGLPNDRFSAERPEGSISTLTIQRTEQRDSAMYRCASSLGQGLRPYEQYFGPGTRLTVT.

The chain combines TRBV2 with TRBJ1-2, with D perhaps TRBD1 (5 bases). V was pared by 2 bases and J by 4 bases, with 8 bases between. Germline V CDR1 and CDR2: SNHLY, FYNNEI. The CDR3 length is 13 residues. The CDR3 nucleotides read TGTGCCAGCAGTGAAAGACAGATCTATGGCTACACCTTC. Its protein product is CASSERQIYGYTF.

This clone was found once. This rearrangement joins TRBV6-5 to TRBJ2-3; TRBD2 agrees at 7 bases. Germline assignment: CDR1 MNHEY and CDR2 SVGAGI. The trim removed 6 bases at V and 4 bases at J, leaving 10 bases unmatched. The CDR3 covers 15 residues. The CDR3, as DNA: TGTGCCAGCAGCTCGGGGGGATTCCGCCCAGATACGCAGTATTTT. Protein: CASSSGGFRPDTQYF.

The table lists this clone with a few counts. The rearrangement uses TRBV6-5 and TRBJ1-6; D is unclear. The CDR3 extends over 14 amino acids. V was shortened by 6 bases and J by 6 bases, with 12 bases between the two germline ends. The germline CDR1 and CDR2 sequences are MNHEY and SVGAGI. This CDR3 is CASSDRVGNSPLHF. As DNA, the CDR3 is TGTGCCAGCAGCGATAGGGTGGGTAATTCACCCCTCCACTTT.

With respect to this clone: One end of the junction does not line up with germline, which may come from a read error. The rearrangement uses TRBV7-9 and TRBJ2-7; 9 nucleotides align to TRBD1. The CDR3 has 15 amino acids. Germline assignment: CDR1 SEHNR and CDR2 FQNEAQ (reference sequence). Here the CDR3 reads CASSLGGQGSDEQYF. The CDR3 DNA sequence: TGTGCCAGCAGCTTAGGGGGACAGGGCTCCGACGAGCAGTACTTC.

The genes are TRBV7-9 and TRBJ2-5; D perhaps matches TRBD1 (6 bases). CDR1 is SEHNR and CDR2 is FQNEAQ in the germline V gene (reference sequence). This CDR3 has 17 amino acids. The V end was cut by 4 bases, the J end by 4 bases, with 22 bases between. The CDR3 region is CASSSNPGTLGAETQYF. The CDR3 DNA reads TGTGCCAGCAGCTCAAATCCCGGGACCTTGGGGGCAGAGACCCAGTACTTC.

The chain employs TRBV27 and TRBJ2-3, with 13 bases aligning to TRBD2. There are 18 residues in the CDR3. The V and J ends lost 6 bases and 2 bases, in that order; junction bases with no gene match: 11. Looked up from germline, CDR1 is MNHEY and CDR2 is SMNVEV (reference sequence). CDR3 coding DNA: TGTGCCAGCAGGAAGGTGGGTGGACTAGCGGGAGCCACAGATACGCAGTATTTT. Translation gives CASRKVGGLAGATDTQYF.

This chain uses TRBV6-2 or TRBV6-3 with TRBJ2-1; D unresolved. The V end was cut by 6 bases, the J end by 7 bases, with 10 bases between. Germline V lookup: CDR1 MNHEY, CDR2 SVGEGT. The CDR3 covers 12 residues. CDR3 loop: CASSRQLNEQFF. CDR3 in DNA: TGTGCCAGCAGCCGGCAGTTGAATGAGCAGTTCTTC.

This chain connects TRBV2 to TRBJ1-5; unclear D gene. The germline CDR1 and CDR2 sequences are SNHLY and FYNNEI. The CDR3 is 15 amino acids. With 1 base removed from V and 4 bases from J, the gap between germline ends came to 11 bases. CDR3 loop: CASSEEVQKNQPQHF. The CDR3 region has the DNA TGTGCCAGCAGTGAAGAGGTACAAAAAAATCAGCCCCAGCATTTT.

The CDR3: CASSEARDRAEQFF. The CDR3 nucleotides are TGTGCCAGCAGTGAAGCGAGGGACAGGGCTGAGCAGTTCTTC. This chain connects TRBV2 to TRBJ2-1; 9 bases match TRBD1. This CDR3 region has 14 residues. The V gene's germline CDR1 is SNHLY and CDR2 FYNNEI. J was trimmed by 9 bases and V by 0 bases; bases with no gene match: 3.

V gene TRBV15 combines with J gene TRBJ1-5; D uncertain. CDR3 length: 16 amino acids. V lost 5 bases and J 3 bases, leaving 17 bases between the germline ends. Germline V gene data show CDR1 as LNHNV and CDR2 as YYDKDF (reference sequence). The CDR3 region is CATSPRWEAINQPQHF. The CDR3 DNA reads as TGTGCCACCAGCCCCCGGTGGGAGGCAATCAATCAGCCCCAGCATTTT.

This chain uses TRBV14 with TRBJ1-1, with 7 positions matching TRBD1. V gave up 0 bases and J gave up 4 bases; unmatched junction bases: 5. Germline V gene sequence: CDR1 SGHDN, CDR2 FVKESK. The CDR3 loop spans 15 amino acids. The CDR3 loop reads CASSQDGGGLTEAFF. CDR3 DNA sequence: TGTGCCAGCAGCCAAGACGGAGGGGGCCTCACTGAAGCTTTCTTT.

The J gene is TRBJ1-4, the V gene TRBV4-2, with TRBD1 as a possible D gene (5 bases). The CDR3 loop spans 14 amino acids. Looked up from germline, CDR1 is LGHNA and CDR2 is YNFKEQ. The V and J ends lost 4 bases and 4 bases respectively, with 10 bases between them. CDR3 in DNA: TGTGCCAGCAGCCCCCGACAGCTTAATGAAAAACTGTTTTTT. Protein: CASSPRQLNEKLFF.